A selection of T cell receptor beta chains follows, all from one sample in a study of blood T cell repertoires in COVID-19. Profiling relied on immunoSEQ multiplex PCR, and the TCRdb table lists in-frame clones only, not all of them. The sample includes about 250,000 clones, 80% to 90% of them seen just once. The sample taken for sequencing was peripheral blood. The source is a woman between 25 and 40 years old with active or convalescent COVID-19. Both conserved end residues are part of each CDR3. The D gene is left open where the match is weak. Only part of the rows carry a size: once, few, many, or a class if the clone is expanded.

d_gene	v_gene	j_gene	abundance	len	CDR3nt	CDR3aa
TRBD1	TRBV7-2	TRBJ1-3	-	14	TGTGCCAGCAGCGACAGGGCCTCTGGAAACACCATATATTTT	CASSDRASGNTIYF
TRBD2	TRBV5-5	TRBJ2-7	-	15	TGTGCCAGCAGCTTGTTAGCGGGGGGATCCTACGAGCAGTACTTC	CASSLLAGGSYEQYF
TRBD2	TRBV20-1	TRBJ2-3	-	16	TGCAGTGCTAGTAAGACTAGCGGGGGGGACACAGATACGCAGTATTTT	CSASKTSGGDTDTQYF
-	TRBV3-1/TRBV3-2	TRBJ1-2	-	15	TGTGCCAGCAGCCGGGCAGGGGCAGAAAACTATGGCTACACCTTC	CASSRAGAENYGYTF
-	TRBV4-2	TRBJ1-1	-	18	TGTGCCAGCAGCCAAGATTTGCAAGGAGGGGCCGAGGACACTGAAGCTTTCTTT	CASSQDLQGGAEDTEAFF
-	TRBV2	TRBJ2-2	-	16	TGTGCCAGCAGTGAAGCCGGCGGCAATCATCTCGGGGAGCTGTTTTTT	CASSEAGGNHLGELFF
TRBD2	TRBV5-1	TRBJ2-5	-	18	TGCGCCAGCAGCTTTCCGGCTAGCGGGGGGAACCCCCAAGAGACCCAGTACTTC	CASSFPASGGNPQETQYF
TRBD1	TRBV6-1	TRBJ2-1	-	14	TGTGCCAGCAGTTCTGGGGACAGGGGAAATGAGCAGTTCTTC	CASSSGDRGNEQFF
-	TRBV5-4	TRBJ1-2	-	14	TGTGCCAGCAGCTCGGCTAGCGGGTTGGATGGCTACACCTTC	CASSSASGLDGYTF
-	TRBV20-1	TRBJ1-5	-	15	TGCAGTGCTAGTTCCTCAGGGAGGACGGGTCAGCCCCAGCATTTT	CSASSSGRTGQPQHF
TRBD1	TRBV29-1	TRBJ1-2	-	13	TGCAGCGTGGAGAGGGACAGGCTCTATGGCTACACCTTC	CSVERDRLYGYTF
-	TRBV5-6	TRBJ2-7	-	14	TGTGCCAGCAGCTTGGGCAGGGCAGTACACGAGCAGTACTTC	CASSLGRAVHEQYF
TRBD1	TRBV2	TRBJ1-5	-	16	TGTGCCAGCAGTGAATTGGGACAGGGTGTCAATCAGCCCCAGCATTTT	CASSELGQGVNQPQHF
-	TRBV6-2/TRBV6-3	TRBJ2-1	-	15	TGTGCCAGCAGCTTCCAACTAGGAGCCTACAATGAGCAGTTCTTC	CASSFQLGAYNEQFF
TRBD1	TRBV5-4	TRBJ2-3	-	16	TGTGCCAGCAGATCATGGCCCGGACAGGGAAAAGATACGCAGTATTTT	CASRSWPGQGKDTQYF
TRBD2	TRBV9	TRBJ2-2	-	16	TGTGCCAGCAGCCCCTGGGGGGGGGTGAACACCGGGGAGCTGTTTTTT	CASSPWGGVNTGELFF
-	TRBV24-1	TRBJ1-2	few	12	TGTGCCACCAGTACGGGGATGTATGGCTACACCTTC	CATSTGMYGYTF
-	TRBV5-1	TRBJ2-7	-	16	TGCGCCAGCAGCTCTTTATACACTGAGGAGTCCTACGAGCAGTACTTC	CASSSLYTEESYEQYF